This TCR beta chain was retrieved from a study of T cells in Graves' hyperthyroidism and ophthalmopathy. This clonotype was counted at least ten times. Its antigen is not identified. Study-level findings and limits: Most thyroid clonotypes that were expanded above 0.001 also turned up in blood.

Diagnoses used clinical symptoms, serum thyroxine and TRAb, thyroid ultrasound and orbital computed tomography. The authors obtained PBMCs from over 8 ml of fresh peripheral blood. Amplification of TCR beta CDR3 regions used RNA as the template. A first-round RT-PCR of the TCR CDR3 used the HTBI primer set. One entry per CDR3 protein results from TCRdb running MiXCR on the multiplex PCR reads. The table has a few hundred thousand distinct CDR3 sequences, approximately 17% seen once; the top ten hold around 17%. The CDR3 sequence is 15 residues long. Germline CDR1 and CDR2: PRHDT and FYEKMQ (reference sequence). With V trimmed by 7 bases and J by 4 bases, 9 bases remained unmatched.

This chain uses TRBV13 with TRBJ2-7; 11 nucleotides agree with TRBD1. The origin of this receptor is a young woman with Graves' ophthalmopathy. The sample consisted of blood. The CDR3 reads CASTLDRGRGYEQYF. As DNA, the CDR3 is TGTGCCAGCACCCTGGACAGGGGGCGAGGATACGAGCAGTACTTC.